These T cell receptor beta chains were read from a single sample in a study of regulatory T cells in long-lasting Graves disease. TCRdb passed the multiplex PCR reads through MiXCR, listing each CDR3 protein once. The table records more than 650,000 distinct CDR3 sequences, around 30% of them present only once. This specimen consisted of peripheral blood mononuclear cells (PBMCs), obtained when the disease was refractory, from a patient treated with antithyroid drugs. The source is a female donor with Graves disease. Each CDR3 is given with its conserved first and last residue. A D gene is named only where the DNA matches it firmly. Expanded clones get a size class; other rows say once, few or many, or leave the size out.

v_call	d_call	j_call	clone_size	cdr3_nt	cdr3_aa
TRBV9	-	TRBJ1-1	few	TGTGCCAGCAGCGTAGACGGGAGGAACATGAACACTGAAGCTTTCTTT	CASSVDGRNMNTEAFF
TRBV5-1	TRBD1	TRBJ1-1	-	TGCGCCAGCAGCCCTAGGACAGGGGGCTTCACTGAAGCTTTCTTT	CASSPRTGGFTEAFF
TRBV7-3	-	TRBJ1-6	many	TGTGCCAGCAGCTTGGACAGTAATTCACCCCTCCACTTT	CASSLDSNSPLHF
TRBV19	-	TRBJ1-1	few	TGTGCCAGTAGCCGCCGGCAGGGGCAGTTCGGCACTGAAGCTTTCTTT	CASSRRQGQFGTEAFF
TRBV6-5	-	TRBJ1-5	-	TGTGCCAGCAGTTCCGAGATTGGGCTTGGGAGTCAGCCCCAGCATTTT	CASSSEIGLGSQPQHF
TRBV7-8	-	TRBJ1-2	many	TGTGCCAGCAGCTTGCTTTCGCACTATGGCTACACCTTC	CASSLLSHYGYTF
TRBV28	-	TRBJ1-3	-	TGTGCCAGCGAGAGGGGTCGCGGAAACACCATATATTTT	CASERGRGNTIYF
TRBV18	-	TRBJ2-7	few	TGTGCCAGCTCACGTGGGGCGGAGTACGAGCAGTACTTC	CASSRGAEYEQYF
TRBV19	-	TRBJ1-1	-	TGTGCCAGTAGTACCCCGTCGAGGTACACTGAAGCTTTCTTT	CASSTPSRYTEAFF
TRBV28	TRBD1	TRBJ2-7	many	TGTGCCAGCAGCTTAAGCGGACAGGGGGCTTACGAGCAGTACTTC	CASSLSGQGAYEQYF
TRBV6-1	-	TRBJ1-2	few	TGTGCCACGCTACACCAACAGGGAAACTATGGCTACACCTTC	CATLHQQGNYGYTF
TRBV3-1	TRBD2	TRBJ2-5	-	TGTGCCAGCAGCCCCTTAGCGGGAGTGGTTGAGACCCAGTACTTC	CASSPLAGVVETQYF
TRBV20-1	-	TRBJ1-5	few	TGCAGTGCTAGAGATATGAGCGATCAGCCCCAGCATTTT	CSARDMSDQPQHF
TRBV28	-	TRBJ2-7	-	TGTGCCAGCAGTTACTCAGGCGGGCCGAGCTCCTACGAGCAGTACTTC	CASSYSGGPSSYEQYF
TRBV20-1	TRBD1	TRBJ1-2	few	TGCAGTGCTAGGAAGAGAGACAGGGGGCGATCTGTCTATGGCTACACCTTC	CSARKRDRGRSVYGYTF
TRBV2	-	TRBJ2-7	few	TGTGCCAGCAGCGAGGGGTACGGGTACGAGCAGTACTTC	CASSEGYGYEQYF
TRBV15	-	TRBJ1-5	-	TGTGCCACCAGCAGAGACCGAGGTAATTTAGGCCAGCCCCAGCATTTT	CATSRDRGNLGQPQHF
TRBV28	-	TRBJ1-2	-	TGTGCCAGCACCCCAGCCGGGCTCAACTATGGCTACACCTTC	CASTPAGLNYGYTF
TRBV19	TRBD1	TRBJ1-2	-	TGTGCCAGTAGATCAGGGGGCGCAGGGTATGGCTACACCTTC	CASRSGGAGYGYTF